Shown below are 3 T cell receptor beta chains from a single sample sequenced in a study of graft-versus-host responses after intestinal transplantation. Method: immunoSEQ multiplex PCR; TCRdb's copy keeps in-frame clones and lacks some. Here the sample spans tens of thousands of clones, about 90% being singletons. Antigens for these TCRs are unknown. Sample: unstimulated CD8+ T cells sorted from spleen or lymph node cells, taken before intestinal transplant. The receptors stem from a human donor who received an intestinal transplant.

The genes are TRBV6-5 and TRBJ1-2; no reliable D call. Trimming cost V 6 bases and J 4 bases, with 18 bases left between them. Germline CDR1 is MNHEY and CDR2 is SVGAGI. The CDR3 has 15 residues. The chain's CDR3 is CASSPDWSQLYGYTF. The CDR3, as DNA: TGTGCCAGCAGCCCCGACTGGTCCCAGCTCTATGGCTACACCTTC.

This clone came up once. The chain couples TRBV7-9 to TRBJ2-7; 7 positions match TRBD1. Losses at the gene ends were 4 bases for V and 0 bases for J; bases not matched to a gene: 3. CDR1 and CDR2 (germline): SEHNR, FQNEAQ (reference sequence). The CDR3 length is 14 residues. In DNA, the CDR3 is TGTGCCAGCAGCTCAGGACAGGTCTCCTACGAGCAGTACTTC. This encodes CASSSGQVSYEQYF.

This CDR3 reads CASSVSPEGTEAFF. The CDR3 DNA is TGTGCCAGCAGCGTATCGCCCGAGGGCACTGAAGCTTTCTTT. The genes are TRBV9 and TRBJ1-1; D is undetermined. The CDR3 is 14 amino acids. The germline gives CDR1 SGDLS, CDR2 YYNGEE. Trimming shortened V by 1 base and J by 4 bases, and 11 bases separated the two germline ends.